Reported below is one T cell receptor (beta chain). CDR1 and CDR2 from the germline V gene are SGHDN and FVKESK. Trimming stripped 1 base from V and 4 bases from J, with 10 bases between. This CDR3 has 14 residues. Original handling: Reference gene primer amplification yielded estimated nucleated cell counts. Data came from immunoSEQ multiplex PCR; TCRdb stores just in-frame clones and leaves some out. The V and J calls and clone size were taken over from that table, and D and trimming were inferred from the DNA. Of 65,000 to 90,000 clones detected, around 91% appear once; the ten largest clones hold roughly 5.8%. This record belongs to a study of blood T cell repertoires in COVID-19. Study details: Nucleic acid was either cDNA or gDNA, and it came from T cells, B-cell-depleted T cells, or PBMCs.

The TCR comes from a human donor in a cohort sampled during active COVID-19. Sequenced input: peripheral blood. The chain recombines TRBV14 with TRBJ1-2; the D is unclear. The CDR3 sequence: CASSQGRFSYGYTF. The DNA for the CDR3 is TGTGCCAGCAGCCAAGGCCGCTTCAGCTATGGCTACACCTTC.